What follows are 22 T cell receptor beta chains derived from one specimen sequenced in a study of identical twins. TCRdb passed the 5' RACE reads through MiXCR, listing each CDR3 protein once. Of roughly 220,000 distinct CDR3 sequences in the sample, under 8.5% were seen once. The same sample was also studied in work on T cells expressing NK-cell markers.

The sequenced sample consisted of CD8+ T cells sorted from blood. These TCRs come from a woman under 30 in good health.

There are a few counts of this clonotype. The CDR3 nucleotides are TGTGCCAGCAGTCCTAGTCACACTGAAGCTTTCTTT. It yields the protein CASSPSHTEAFF. The chain combines TRBV12-3 or TRBV12-4 with TRBJ1-1, with unresolved D. With 5 bases removed from V and 3 bases from J, the gap between germline ends came to 7 bases. This CDR3 is built from 12 residues.

V usage is TRBV10-3 and J usage is TRBJ1-4, with D perhaps matching TRBD1 (5 bases). V dropped 10 bases and J dropped 3 bases, with 12 bases sitting between them. There are 13 residues in the CDR3. CDR1 is ENHRY, CDR2 SYGVKD, per germline. Here the CDR3 DNA reads TGTGCCACCCGGGGGGACGCTAATGAAAAACTGTTTTTT. Protein sequence: CATRGDANEKLFF.

This clonotype was observed many times. The chain joins TRBV29-1 to TRBJ2-2, with D unresolved. Germline V gives CDR1 SQVTM, CDR2 ANQGSEA. V was shortened by 4 bases and J by 5 bases, with 5 bases between the two germline ends. This CDR3 has 11 amino acids. The CDR3 nucleotides read TGCAGCGTTGTGGAAACCGGGGAGCTGTTTTTT. It specifies CSVVETGELFF.

This clonotype was counted between two and nine times. The chain combines TRBV5-1 with TRBJ1-1; 7 positions match TRBD1. The trim removed 7 bases at V and 1 base at J, leaving 7 bases unmatched. Germline V gene data show CDR1 as SGHRS and CDR2 as YFSETQ. CDR3 length: 14 residues. The CDR3 sequence: CASQGGFRNTEAFF. CDR3 bases: TGCGCCAGCCAGGGGGGCTTTAGGAACACTGAAGCTTTCTTT.

This clonotype has ten or more counts. The J gene is TRBJ1-2, the V gene TRBV4-3; TRBD1 matches at 7 bases. The V and J ends lost 3 bases and 7 bases, in that order; junction bases with no gene match: 11. From germline, CDR1 is LGHNA and CDR2 YSLEER. This CDR3 is 15 amino acids long. CDR3 sequence: CASSHSPGQSAGYTF. In DNA, the CDR3 is TGCGCCAGCAGCCACTCACCGGGACAGAGCGCTGGCTACACCTTC.

This clonotype appeared a few times. The chain uses TRBV6-6 and TRBJ2-3; D may be TRBD2 (5 bases). CDR1 is MNHNY and CDR2 is SVGAGI in the germline V gene (reference sequence). V dropped 8 bases and J dropped 4 bases, with 13 bases sitting between them. The CDR3 consists of 13 residues. This chain's CDR3 is CASGPRRADTQYF. CDR3 DNA: TGTGCCAGCGGCCCGCGGCGGGCAGATACGCAGTATTTT.

The rearrangement uses TRBV4-3 and TRBJ2-1, with TRBD2 identical over 7 bases. Germline assignment: CDR1 LGHNA and CDR2 YSLEER. The CDR3 extends over 16 amino acids. V gave up 3 bases and J gave up 2 bases; unmatched junction bases: 7. Here the CDR3 DNA reads TGCGCCAGCAGCCAGGCAAGCGGGAACCCCTACAATGAGCAGTTCTTC. It translates to CASSQASGNPYNEQFF.

This CDR3 is CATSSRTSGGRRNGELFF. CDR3 sequence (DNA): TGTGCCACCAGCAGCCGGACTAGCGGGGGGAGGAGAAACGGGGAGCTGTTTTTT. The V and J genes are TRBV15 and TRBJ2-2, with 14 bases fitting TRBD2. The length of the CDR3 is 18 residues. V lost 3 bases, J lost 7 bases, and 10 bases stayed unmatched. CDR1 is LNHNV, CDR2 YYDKDF, per germline (reference sequence).

This clonotype has more than one count but fewer than ten. This sequence joins TRBV12-3 or TRBV12-4 and TRBJ2-3; 7 bases match TRBD2. The CDR3 contains 16 residues. Trimming at V came to 6 bases and at J to 0 bases, leaving 9 bases not matched to a gene. This chain's CDR3 is CASSPNGGGSTDTQYF. The CDR3 DNA follows: TGTGCCAGCAGCCCGAATGGGGGGGGGAGCACAGATACGCAGTATTTT.

The chain couples TRBV7-2 to TRBJ2-7; TRBD2 matches 9 bases. With V trimmed by 5 bases and J by 2 bases, 4 bases remained unmatched. Germline V CDR1 and CDR2: SGHTA, FQGNSA. The CDR3 has 14 residues. This chain's CDR3 is CASSHSGRTYEQYF. The CDR3, as DNA: TGTGCCAGCAGCCATAGCGGGAGAACCTACGAGCAGTACTTC.

The rearrangement links TRBV6-5 to TRBJ2-4; 12 nucleotides line up with TRBD1. The V segment lost 0 bases and the J segment 8 bases; nucleotides outside the gene matches: 2. Per germline, CDR1 MNHEY and CDR2 SVGAGI. This CDR3 is 15 amino acids long. The CDR3 DNA reads as TGTGCCAGCAGTTACTCGGGACAGGGGGCCGACATTCAGTACTTC. Protein: CASSYSGQGADIQYF.

This clonotype was seen only a few times. The rearrangement uses TRBV15 and TRBJ1-5; no reliable D call. This CDR3 has 12 amino acids. Germline CDR1 reads LNHNV; CDR2 reads YYDKDF (reference sequence). Trimming took off 9 bases at V and 4 bases at J, with 10 bases between the two ends. CDR3 sequence reads: CATSHENQPQHF. DNA for the CDR3: TGTGCCACTTCCCATGAAAATCAGCCCCAGCATTTT.

At least ten counts were recorded for this clonotype. This chain joins TRBV27 and TRBJ1-1, with no clear D. CDR1 and CDR2 (germline): MNHEY, SMNVEV (reference sequence). Between the trimmed V and J ends, which lost 4 bases and 7 bases, there was a span of 16 bases. This CDR3 spans 14 amino acids. This chain's CDR3 is CASSWSISGSEAFF. In DNA form, the CDR3 reads TGTGCCAGCAGTTGGAGTATTTCTGGCAGTGAAGCTTTCTTT.

This clonotype was counted a few times. The chain is built from TRBV28 and TRBJ2-7, with 9 bases that match TRBD1. The CDR3 length is 16 residues. With 4 bases clipped from V and 4 bases from J, the junction kept 11 bases outside the gene matches. CDR1 MDHEN and CDR2 SYDVKM come from the germline V gene. Here the CDR3 reads CASSSNRDRVGYEQYF. The CDR3 DNA follows: TGTGCCAGCAGTTCCAACCGGGACAGGGTGGGGTACGAGCAGTACTTC.

DNA for the CDR3: TGTGCCAGCAGCTCATACGGACTGGGCCCCCGCTACAATGAGCAGTTCTTC. Translating gives CASSSYGLGPRYNEQFF. This sequence joins TRBV11-3 and TRBJ2-1, with D perhaps TRBD2 (5 bases). Germline V gene lookup returns CDR1 SGHNT and CDR2 YENEEA. V shed 4 bases and J shed 3 bases, with 19 bases lying between them. This CDR3 has 17 amino acids.

This clonotype occurred a few times. The CDR3 region is CSVHSGTGEANYGYTF. The CDR3 DNA reads as TGCAGCGTTCATTCCGGGACAGGGGAAGCTAACTATGGCTACACCTTC. The genes are TRBV29-1 and TRBJ1-2; 10 bases map to TRBD1. The CDR3 consists of 16 residues. Germline V gene sequence: CDR1 SQVTM, CDR2 ANQGSEA. Germline trimming cut 5 bases from V and 0 bases from J; bases unmatched to any gene: 9.

The table lists this clonotype with many counts. This chain links TRBV7-2 with TRBJ2-1; TRBD2 matches at 10 bases. J lost 4 bases, V lost 2 bases, and 2 bases had no gene match. This CDR3 is 15 amino acids long. Per the germline V gene, CDR1 is SGHTA and CDR2 is FQGNSA. This CDR3 reads CASSLIAGGYNEQFF. Written as DNA, the CDR3 is TGTGCCAGCAGCTTAATAGCGGGAGGATACAATGAGCAGTTCTTC.

This chain connects TRBV3-1 to TRBJ2-4, with D perhaps assigned TRBD1 or TRBD2 (5 bases each). The germline V gene has CDR1 LGHDT and CDR2 YNNKEL (reference sequence). The ends were cut back, 0 bases at V and 10 bases at J, with 16 bases in the middle. This CDR3 is 15 amino acids long. CDR3 sequence reads: CASSQDSGDQRIQYF. Written as DNA, the CDR3 is TGTGCCAGCAGCCAAGACTCTGGGGACCAGAGGATTCAGTACTTC.

The table lists this clonotype with a few counts. This chain links TRBV5-1 with TRBJ1-2, with unresolved D. V was shortened by 0 bases and J by 7 bases, with 7 bases between the two germline ends. The CDR3 totals 12 residues. Germline CDR1 and CDR2: SGHRS and YFSETQ. CDR3 nucleotide sequence: TGCGCCAGCAGCTTGGGAGATTCTGGCTACACCTTC. Its protein is CASSLGDSGYTF.

This clonotype was seen more than once but under ten times. The chain carries TRBV20-1 and TRBJ2-1; TRBD2 aligns across 10 bases. Germline CDR1 reads DFQATT; CDR2 reads SNEGSKA (reference sequence). Trimming at V came to 6 bases and at J to 7 bases, leaving 0 bases not matched to a gene. The CDR3 contains 11 residues. The CDR3 region has the DNA TGCAGTGCGGGACTAGCGAATGAGCAGTTCTTC. The encoded protein is CSAGLANEQFF.

This clonotype was recorded at least ten times. J is TRBJ1-3 and V is TRBV7-8; D not resolved. V shed 4 bases and J shed 0 bases, with 10 bases lying between them. In germline, CDR1 is SGHVS, CDR2 FQNEAQ. CDR3 size: 15 residues. CDR3 DNA sequence: TGTGCCAGCAGCTCCTCAGGAGTCTCTGGAAACACCATATATTTT. Its protein is CASSSSGVSGNTIYF.

This clonotype came up a few times. The J gene is TRBJ2-2, the V gene TRBV11-2; TRBD2 aligns across 13 bases. V gave up 5 bases and J gave up 3 bases; unmatched junction bases: 6. The CDR3 length is 17 residues. In germline, CDR1 is SGHAT, CDR2 FQNNGV. The CDR3 bases are TGTGCCAGCAGCCGTACTAGCGGGAGGGACTACACCGGGGAGCTGTTTTTT. Translated, it gives CASSRTSGRDYTGELFF.